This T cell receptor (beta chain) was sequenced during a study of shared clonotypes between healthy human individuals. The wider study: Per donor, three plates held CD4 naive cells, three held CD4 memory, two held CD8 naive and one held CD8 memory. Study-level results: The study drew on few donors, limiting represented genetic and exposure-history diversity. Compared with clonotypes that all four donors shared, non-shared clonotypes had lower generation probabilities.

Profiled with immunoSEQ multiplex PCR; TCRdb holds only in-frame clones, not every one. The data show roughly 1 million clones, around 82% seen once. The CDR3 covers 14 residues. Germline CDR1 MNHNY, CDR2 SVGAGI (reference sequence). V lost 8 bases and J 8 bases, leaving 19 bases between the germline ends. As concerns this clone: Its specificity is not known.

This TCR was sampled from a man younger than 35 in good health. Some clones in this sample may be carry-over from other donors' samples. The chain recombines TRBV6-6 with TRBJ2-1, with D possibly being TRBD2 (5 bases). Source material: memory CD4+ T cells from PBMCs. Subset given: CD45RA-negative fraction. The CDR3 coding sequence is TGTGCCAGCTCCTTGTCCGGGGATGACCATGAGCAGTTCTTC. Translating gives CASSLSGDDHEQFF.